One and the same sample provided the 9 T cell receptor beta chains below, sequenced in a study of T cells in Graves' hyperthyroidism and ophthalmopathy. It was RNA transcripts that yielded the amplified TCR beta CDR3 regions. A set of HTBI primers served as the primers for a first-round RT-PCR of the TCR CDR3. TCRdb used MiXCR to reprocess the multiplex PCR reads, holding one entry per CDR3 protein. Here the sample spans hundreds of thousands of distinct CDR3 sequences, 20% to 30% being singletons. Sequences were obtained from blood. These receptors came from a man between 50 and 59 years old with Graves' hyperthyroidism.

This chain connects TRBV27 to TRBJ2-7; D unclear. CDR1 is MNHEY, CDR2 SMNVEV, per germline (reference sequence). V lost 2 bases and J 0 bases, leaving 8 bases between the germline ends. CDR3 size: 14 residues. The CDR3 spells CASSLSAHSYEQYF. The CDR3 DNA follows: TGTGCCAGCAGTTTAAGCGCCCACTCCTACGAGCAGTACTTC.

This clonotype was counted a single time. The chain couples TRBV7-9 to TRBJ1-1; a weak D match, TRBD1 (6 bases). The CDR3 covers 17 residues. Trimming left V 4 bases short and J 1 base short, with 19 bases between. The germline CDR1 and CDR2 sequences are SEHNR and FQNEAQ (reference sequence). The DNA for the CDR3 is TGTGCCAGCAGCTCCACAGGACAGTCGTCCTGGAACACTGAAGCTTTCTTT. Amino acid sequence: CASSSTGQSSWNTEAFF. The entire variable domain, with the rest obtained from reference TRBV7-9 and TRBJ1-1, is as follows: DTGVSQNPRHKITKRGQNVTFRCDPISEHNRLYWYRQTLGQGPEFLTYFQNEAQLEKSRLLSDRFSAERPKGSFSTLEIQRTEQGDSAMYLCASSSTGQSSWNTEAFFGQGTRLTVV.

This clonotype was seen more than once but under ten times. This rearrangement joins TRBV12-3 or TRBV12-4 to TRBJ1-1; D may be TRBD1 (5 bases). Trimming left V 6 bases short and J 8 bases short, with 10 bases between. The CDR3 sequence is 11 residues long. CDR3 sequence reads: CASSDRAEAFF. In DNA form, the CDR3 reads TGTGCCAGCAGCGACAGAGCCGAAGCTTTCTTT.

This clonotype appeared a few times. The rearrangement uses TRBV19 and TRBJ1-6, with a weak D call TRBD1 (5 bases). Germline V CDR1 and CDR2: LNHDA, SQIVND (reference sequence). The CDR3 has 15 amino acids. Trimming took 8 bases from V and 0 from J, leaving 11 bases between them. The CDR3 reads CASSRQSSYNSPLHF. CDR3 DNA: TGTGCCAGTTCCAGACAGAGCTCCTATAATTCACCCCTCCACTTT.

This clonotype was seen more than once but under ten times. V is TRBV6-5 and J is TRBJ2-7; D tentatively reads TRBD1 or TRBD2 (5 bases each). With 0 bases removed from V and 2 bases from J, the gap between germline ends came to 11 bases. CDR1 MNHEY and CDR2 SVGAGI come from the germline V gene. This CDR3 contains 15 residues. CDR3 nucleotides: TGTGCCAGCAGTTACTCGGGGACGCCCGCCTACGAGCAGTACTTC. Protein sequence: CASSYSGTPAYEQYF.

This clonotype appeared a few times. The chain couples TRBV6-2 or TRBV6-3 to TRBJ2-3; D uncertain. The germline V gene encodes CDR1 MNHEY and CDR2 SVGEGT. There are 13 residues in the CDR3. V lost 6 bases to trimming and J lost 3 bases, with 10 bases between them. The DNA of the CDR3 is TGTGCCAGCAGCAAGCAGATGACAGATACGCAGTATTTT. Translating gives CASSKQMTDTQYF.

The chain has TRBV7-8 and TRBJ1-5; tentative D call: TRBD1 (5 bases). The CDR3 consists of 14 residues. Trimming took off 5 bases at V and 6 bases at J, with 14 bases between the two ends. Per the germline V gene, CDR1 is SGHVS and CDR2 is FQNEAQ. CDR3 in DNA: TGTGCCAGCAGCATAAGTTTAGGGACTCAGCCCCAGCATTTT. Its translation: CASSISLGTQPQHF. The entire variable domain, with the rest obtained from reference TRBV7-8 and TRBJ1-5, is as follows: GAGVSQSPRYKVAKRGQDVALRCDPISGHVSLFWYQQALGQGPEFLTYFQNEAQLDKSGLPSDRFFAERPEGSVSTLKIQRTQQEDSAVYLCASSISLGTQPQHFGDGTRLSIL.

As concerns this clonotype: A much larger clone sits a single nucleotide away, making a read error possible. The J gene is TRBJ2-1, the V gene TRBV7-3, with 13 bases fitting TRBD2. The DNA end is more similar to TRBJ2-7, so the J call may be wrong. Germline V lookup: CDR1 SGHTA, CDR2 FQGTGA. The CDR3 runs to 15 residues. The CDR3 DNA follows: TGTGCCAGCAGCTCCGGGACTAGCGGGACGAATGAGCAGTACTTC. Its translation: CASSSGTSGTNEQYF.

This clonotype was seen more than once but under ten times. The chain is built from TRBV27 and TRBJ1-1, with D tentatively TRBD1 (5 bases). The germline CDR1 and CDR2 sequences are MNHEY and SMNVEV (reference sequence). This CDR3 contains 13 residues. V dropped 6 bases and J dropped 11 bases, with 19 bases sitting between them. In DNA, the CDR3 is TGTGCCAGCAGGCAGCGGTGGGACCAAGGGGCTTTCTTT. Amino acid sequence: CASRQRWDQGAFF.